This is a list of T cell receptor beta chains from one sample in a study of cytomegalovirus exposure and HLA in healthy donors. Only in-frame clones appear in the TCRdb table, and some are missing; sequencing was by immunoSEQ multiplex PCR. The table has about 200,000 clones, around 79% seen once. Sequences were obtained from PBMCs. The receptors derive from a girl aged 5-17 years in good health and CMV-seropositive. The CDR3 runs from the conserved cysteine through the conserved F or W. The order of the fields is clone size, D gene, J gene, V gene, CDR3 DNA, CDR3 protein. The D gene is left open where the match is weak. Clone size, where shown, is once, few, many, or a class for clones that have expanded.

clone_size: NA; d_call: NA; j_call: TRBJ2-2; v_call: TRBV19; cdr3_nt: TGTGCCAGTAGGACCGATACAGGGCCCGGGGAGCTGTTTTTT; cdr3_aa: CASRTDTGPGELFF
clone_size: NA; d_call: NA; j_call: TRBJ1-6; v_call: TRBV4-1; cdr3_nt: TGCGCCAGCAGCCAAGTAGCGGGGCACCTCCACTTT; cdr3_aa: CASSQVAGHLHF
clone_size: NA; d_call: TRBD1; j_call: TRBJ1-1; v_call: TRBV10-3; cdr3_nt: TGTGCCATCAGTCATAAAGGACAGGTTGCCACTGAAGCTTTCTTT; cdr3_aa: CAISHKGQVATEAFF
clone_size: NA; d_call: TRBD1; j_call: TRBJ1-4; v_call: TRBV5-4; cdr3_nt: TGTGCCAGCAGCATCCCCGGGACAGGGAACGAAAAACTGTTTTTT; cdr3_aa: CASSIPGTGNEKLFF
clone_size: NA; d_call: NA; j_call: TRBJ1-5; v_call: TRBV11-2; cdr3_nt: TGTGCCAGCAGCTTAGATCAGGGTATCAATCAGCCCCAGCATTTT; cdr3_aa: CASSLDQGINQPQHF
clone_size: NA; d_call: TRBD1; j_call: TRBJ1-5; v_call: TRBV13; cdr3_nt: TGTGCCAGCAGCTTAGCAGGGGGTCAGCCCCAGCATTTT; cdr3_aa: CASSLAGGQPQHF
clone_size: few; d_call: TRBD2; j_call: TRBJ2-1; v_call: TRBV9; cdr3_nt: TGTGCCAGCAGCGGGGGGGGGTGGAATGAGCAGTTCTTC; cdr3_aa: CASSGGGWNEQFF
clone_size: NA; d_call: NA; j_call: TRBJ2-3; v_call: TRBV30; cdr3_nt: TGTGCCTGGAGGGGAAACCCGTCGCAGGGAATCCGATCAGATACGCAGTATTTT; cdr3_aa: CAWRGNPSQGIRSDTQYF
clone_size: NA; d_call: NA; j_call: TRBJ1-5; v_call: TRBV5-6; cdr3_nt: TGTGCCAGCAGCCTAGCTACGGACCATCAGCCCCAGCATTTT; cdr3_aa: CASSLATDHQPQHF
clone_size: NA; d_call: NA; j_call: TRBJ1-1; v_call: TRBV11-2; cdr3_nt: TGTGCCAGCAGTAATAAGGGGTTCATCCGAACTGAAGCTTTCTTT; cdr3_aa: CASSNKGFIRTEAFF
clone_size: NA; d_call: NA; j_call: TRBJ2-3; v_call: TRBV10-3; cdr3_nt: TGTGCCATCAGTGAGTCGAATCCGGGGACGCAGTATTTT; cdr3_aa: CAISESNPGTQYF
clone_size: NA; d_call: NA; j_call: TRBJ2-3; v_call: TRBV7-8; cdr3_nt: TGTGCCAGCAGCAGAGTGCGGCCTCCTGTAAACACAGATACGCAGTATTTT; cdr3_aa: CASSRVRPPVNTDTQYF
clone_size: NA; d_call: NA; j_call: TRBJ1-5; v_call: TRBV19; cdr3_nt: TGTGCCAGTAGTATCTTAGGGGTTAGCAATCAGCCCCAGCATTTT; cdr3_aa: CASSILGVSNQPQHF
clone_size: NA; d_call: TRBD2; j_call: TRBJ2-2; v_call: TRBV7-2; cdr3_nt: TGTGCCAGCAGCCTACCGGGAGGGACTAGGAACACCGGGGAGCTGTTTTTT; cdr3_aa: CASSLPGGTRNTGELFF
clone_size: NA; d_call: NA; j_call: TRBJ1-6; v_call: TRBV5-4; cdr3_nt: TGTGCCAGCACCACCACAGGGAGCTCCTATAATTCACCCCTCCACTTT; cdr3_aa: CASTTTGSSYNSPLHF
clone_size: NA; d_call: NA; j_call: TRBJ1-1; v_call: TRBV6-1; cdr3_nt: TGTGCCAGCAGTGCGAAGAGTGCTTTCTTT; cdr3_aa: CASSAKSAFF
clone_size: NA; d_call: NA; j_call: TRBJ1-1; v_call: TRBV7-8; cdr3_nt: TGTGCCAGCAGCTTAGGTGGGGCCCTAATGAACACTGAAGCTTTCTTT; cdr3_aa: CASSLGGALMNTEAFF
clone_size: NA; d_call: TRBD2; j_call: TRBJ2-3; v_call: TRBV7-9; cdr3_nt: TGTGCCAGCAGCTTAGGGGCCAGCGGGGGACAAGATACGCAGTATTTT; cdr3_aa: CASSLGASGGQDTQYF
clone_size: NA; d_call: TRBD2; j_call: TRBJ2-1; v_call: TRBV11-2; cdr3_nt: TGTGCCAGCACCAAAACTAGCGGGGGGATGTATGAGCAGTTCTTC; cdr3_aa: CASTKTSGGMYEQFF
clone_size: NA; d_call: NA; j_call: TRBJ1-2; v_call: TRBV6-5; cdr3_nt: TGTGCCAGCAGCCTGACCCCACAGCTCTACTATGGCTACACCTTC; cdr3_aa: CASSLTPQLYYGYTF
clone_size: NA; d_call: TRBD2; j_call: TRBJ2-5; v_call: TRBV7-2; cdr3_nt: TGTGCCAGCAGCCCCGGACTAGCGGGGGTGCAGACCCAGTACTTC; cdr3_aa: CASSPGLAGVQTQYF
clone_size: NA; d_call: NA; j_call: TRBJ1-2; v_call: TRBV19; cdr3_nt: TGTGCCAGTAGTTTAAAACGGGGTCTTGAGAACTATGGCTACACCTTC; cdr3_aa: CASSLKRGLENYGYTF
clone_size: NA; d_call: NA; j_call: TRBJ1-2; v_call: TRBV30; cdr3_nt: TGTGCCTCTTCAGGGGTTCCCCCTGGCTACACCTTC; cdr3_aa: CASSGVPPGYTF
clone_size: NA; d_call: NA; j_call: TRBJ2-3; v_call: TRBV5-1; cdr3_nt: TGCGCCAGCAGCCCGCTAGGGGCAGATACGCAGTATTTT; cdr3_aa: CASSPLGADTQYF
clone_size: NA; d_call: NA; j_call: TRBJ1-1; v_call: TRBV7-9; cdr3_nt: TGTGCCAGCAGCCTCCGGGACACGAACACTGAAGCTTTCTTT; cdr3_aa: CASSLRDTNTEAFF
clone_size: NA; d_call: TRBD2; j_call: TRBJ2-7; v_call: TRBV5-4; cdr3_nt: TGTGCCAGCAGCACACTAGCGGGGGGAGCCTACGAGCAGTACTTC; cdr3_aa: CASSTLAGGAYEQYF
clone_size: NA; d_call: TRBD1; j_call: TRBJ1-6; v_call: TRBV5-6; cdr3_nt: TGTGCCAGCAGGGTGGGACAGGGCGTTTCGCCCCTCCACTTT; cdr3_aa: CASRVGQGVSPLHF